These 21 T cell receptor beta chains originate from one sample sequenced in a study of shared clonotypes between healthy human individuals. CD45RO-negative CD8 cells positively selected for CCR7 made up the naive population, which excluded terminally differentiated effector memory CD45RA+ cells. Measured with immunoSEQ multiplex PCR; TCRdb has only the in-frame clones, and not every one. The sample carries approximately 740,000 clones, over 90% recorded once. Sample: naive CD8+ T cells sorted from blood. The receptors here all came from a man aged 30 to 39 in good health.

In this sample, this clone turned up many times. The chain is built from TRBV4-3 and TRBJ2-7; 10 nucleotides agree with TRBD1. The CDR3 runs to 16 residues. The J segment lost 6 bases and the V segment lost 0 bases, leaving 8 bases of the junction unmatched. Germline V gives CDR1 LGHNA, CDR2 YSLEER. The CDR3 here is CASSQDSGTGEGEQYF. CDR3 bases: TGCGCCAGCAGCCAAGACTCCGGGACAGGGGAAGGCGAGCAGTACTTC.

The chain employs TRBV11-2 and TRBJ2-1; D is perhaps TRBD1 (5 bases). With 5 bases removed from V and 5 bases from J, the gap between germline ends came to 16 bases. The germline V gene has CDR1 SGHAT and CDR2 FQNNGV. The CDR3 extends over 15 amino acids. The CDR3 reads CASSALRRQNNEQFF. The CDR3 DNA reads TGTGCCAGCAGCGCCCTCCGGAGACAGAACAATGAGCAGTTCTTC.

Concerning this clone itself: Within the sample, other DNA sequences also encode this same CDR3. The chain couples TRBV27 to TRBJ1-5; the match to TRBD1 covers 9 bases. The CDR3 consists of 12 residues. Germline loops: CDR1 MNHEY, CDR2 SMNVEV (reference sequence). Losses at the gene ends were 6 bases for V and 6 bases for J; bases not matched to a gene: 0. The DNA for the CDR3 is TGTGCCAGCAGGACAGGGGGTCAGCCCCAGCATTTT. It encodes CASRTGGQPQHF.

The sample holds one count of this clone. This rearrangement joins TRBV7-9 to TRBJ1-5, with a weak D call TRBD1 (5 bases). The CDR3 is 15 amino acids. CDR1 and CDR2 (germline): SEHNR, FQNEAQ (reference sequence). V lost 1 base and J lost 2, with 9 bases in between. The CDR3 spells CASSLEGSGNQPQHF. The CDR3 nucleotides are TGTGCCAGCAGCTTAGAGGGGTCGGGCAATCAGCCCCAGCATTTT.

CDR3 sequence reads: CASSLSAVSSYNEQFF. The CDR3, as DNA: TGTGCCAGCAGCTTGTCCGCTGTGAGCTCCTACAATGAGCAGTTCTTC. The chain recombines TRBV7-9 with TRBJ2-1; D is ambiguous. Germline values: CDR1 SEHNR, CDR2 FQNEAQ (reference sequence). The germline V and J ends were trimmed by 3 bases and 0 bases, with 12 bases remaining between them. The CDR3 length is 16 residues.

The chain recombines TRBV21-1 with TRBJ1-1. TRBV21-1 is annotated as a pseudogene. CDR3 size: 17 residues. The CDR3 DNA is TGTGCCAGCAGCAATAGCAACCAACTGTGGGGGGATACTGAAGCTTTCTTT. Encoded protein: CASSNSNQLWGDTEAFF.

CDR3 residues: CASSKIQGDFQPQHF. The CDR3 DNA sequence: TGTGCCAGCAGTAAGATACAGGGGGATTTTCAGCCCCAGCATTTT. The chain joins TRBV6-1 to TRBJ1-5; 8 bases are a match to TRBD1. CDR1 is MNHNS, CDR2 SASEGT, per germline. The CDR3 consists of 15 residues. Germline trimming cut 5 bases from V and 6 bases from J; bases unmatched to any gene: 9.

The chain recombines TRBV27 with TRBJ2-7; 10 bases fit TRBD1. The length of the CDR3 is 14 residues. Per germline, CDR1 MNHEY and CDR2 SMNVEV (reference sequence). The ends lost 5 bases at V and 4 bases at J; junction bases unmatched: 5. The CDR3 DNA reads as TGTGCCAGCAGTCTCCCGGGACAGGGGTACGAGCAGTACTTC. It encodes CASSLPGQGYEQYF.

Remarks on this clone: Other DNA sequences of this sample code for an identical CDR3. The gene calls are TRBV9 and TRBJ2-1; D gene uncertain. The germline gives CDR1 SGDLS, CDR2 YYNGEE. This CDR3 contains 15 residues. The ends were cut back, 2 bases at V and 0 bases at J, with 9 bases in the middle. CDR3 amino acids: CASSVTSSSYNEQFF. CDR3 bases: TGTGCCAGCAGCGTTACCTCGAGCTCCTACAATGAGCAGTTCTTC.

The chain has TRBV27 and TRBJ2-2; 7 nucleotides line up with TRBD2. The CDR3 spans 19 residues. Per the germline V gene, CDR1 is MNHEY and CDR2 is SMNVEV (reference sequence). The J segment lost 0 bases and the V segment lost 2 bases, leaving 12 bases of the junction unmatched. The CDR3 DNA sequence: TGTGCCAGCAGTTTAAGACTACCCGGGACTACTACGAACACCGGGGAGCTGTTTTTT. It codes for CASSLRLPGTTTNTGELFF.

The rearrangement uses TRBV7-6 and TRBJ2-1, with TRBD2 as a possible D gene (5 bases). Germline CDR1 is SGHVS and CDR2 is FNYEAQ. V was cut by 5 bases and J by 7 bases, with 18 bases left in between. CDR3 length equals 15 residues. For the CDR3, the DNA is TGTGCCAGCAGCCGTAACCGGGAAGAAGGGAATGAGCAGTTCTTC. Its translation is CASSRNREEGNEQFF.

This clone occurred once. The gene calls are TRBV19 and TRBJ2-7; D not certain. Looked up from germline, CDR1 is LNHDA and CDR2 is SQIVND (reference sequence). Trimming shortened V by 5 bases and J by 2 bases, and 10 bases separated the two germline ends. There are 13 residues in the CDR3. The CDR3 loop reads CASSEITAYEQYF. The CDR3 DNA follows: TGTGCCAGTAGTGAGATAACAGCCTACGAGCAGTACTTC.

The chain employs TRBV4-1 and TRBJ2-7, with 9 bases lining up with TRBD2. The CDR3 covers 15 residues. Germline V lookup: CDR1 MGHRA, CDR2 YSYEKL. J was trimmed by 4 bases and V by 4 bases; bases with no gene match: 8. CDR3: CASSPHRTSEYEQYF. CDR3 bases: TGCGCCAGCAGCCCTCATCGGACTAGCGAGTACGAGCAGTACTTC.

The chain has TRBV6-6 and TRBJ2-7; 10 positions match TRBD2. V was pared by 0 bases and J by 3 bases, with 2 bases of the junction left unmatched. Germline CDR1 is MNHNY and CDR2 is SVGAGI (reference sequence). There are 15 residues in the CDR3. DNA of the CDR3: TGTGCCAGCAGTTACTCATTAGCGGGAGGCTACGAGCAGTACTTC. This encodes CASSYSLAGGYEQYF.

The chain joins TRBV7-8 to TRBJ2-1; 10 bases are shared with TRBD2. This CDR3 spans 16 amino acids. The trim removed 2 bases at V and 4 bases at J, leaving 5 bases unmatched. Per the germline V gene, CDR1 is SGHVS and CDR2 is FQNEAQ. CDR3 nucleotides: TGTGCCAGCAGCTTACTAGCGGGAGAAGTTTACAATGAGCAGTTCTTC. This gives the protein CASSLLAGEVYNEQFF.

The chain joins TRBV7-9 to TRBJ1-1; 10 nucleotides agree with TRBD1. V shed 4 bases and J 4 bases; nucleotides not matched to a gene: 9. Germline lookup yields CDR1 SEHNR and CDR2 FQNEAQ (reference sequence). The CDR3 has 16 amino acids. CDR3 protein: CASSSTDRGRITEAFF. The CDR3 DNA sequence: TGTGCCAGCAGCTCAACAGACAGGGGGCGGATCACTGAAGCTTTCTTT.

The chain recombines TRBV30 with TRBJ1-5, with a possible D match to TRBD1 (6 bases). Trimming left V 3 bases short and J 4 bases short, with 13 bases between. This CDR3 has 14 residues. CDR1 GTSNPN and CDR2 SVGIG come from the germline V gene (reference sequence). The CDR3 nucleotides read TGTGCCTGGAGCCCCCTAGGGGGGAATCAGCCCCAGCATTTT. The encoded protein is CAWSPLGGNQPQHF.

The chain joins TRBV5-1 to TRBJ2-7, with TRBD2 matching over 8 bases. Losses at the gene ends were 5 bases for V and 2 bases for J; bases not matched to a gene: 12. CDR3 length equals 16 residues. Germline values: CDR1 SGHRS, CDR2 YFSETQ. CDR3 protein: CASSNSGKGRTYEQYF. CDR3 DNA sequence: TGCGCCAGCAGTAATAGCGGGAAGGGAAGGACCTACGAGCAGTACTTC.

The rearrangement uses TRBV18 and TRBJ2-7; D gene uncertain. Trimming pared 2 bases from V and 0 bases from J, leaving 14 bases between. Germline CDR1 reads KGHSH; CDR2 reads LQKENI. The CDR3 spans 16 residues. The CDR3 region is CASSPVKGASSYEQYF. The CDR3 DNA is TGTGCCAGCTCACCAGTTAAAGGAGCGAGCTCCTACGAGCAGTACTTC.

V gene TRBV6-5 combines with J gene TRBJ1-2, with no clear D. There are 15 residues in the CDR3. The ends were cut back, 2 bases at V and 4 bases at J, with 14 bases in the middle. Germline loops: CDR1 MNHEY, CDR2 SVGAGI. As DNA, the CDR3 is TGTGCCAGCAGTTACGCCGCTCGGGAGCGCTATGGCTACACCTTC. The encoded protein is CASSYAARERYGYTF.

J is TRBJ1-4 and V is TRBV4-1; D unresolved. V was shortened by 0 bases and J by 11 bases, with 13 bases between the two germline ends. The CDR3 is 14 amino acids. CDR1 is MGHRA and CDR2 is YSYEKL in the germline V gene. The CDR3 protein is CASSQDTAASKLFF. The CDR3 coding sequence is TGCGCCAGCAGCCAAGATACGGCAGCCTCGAAACTGTTTTTT.